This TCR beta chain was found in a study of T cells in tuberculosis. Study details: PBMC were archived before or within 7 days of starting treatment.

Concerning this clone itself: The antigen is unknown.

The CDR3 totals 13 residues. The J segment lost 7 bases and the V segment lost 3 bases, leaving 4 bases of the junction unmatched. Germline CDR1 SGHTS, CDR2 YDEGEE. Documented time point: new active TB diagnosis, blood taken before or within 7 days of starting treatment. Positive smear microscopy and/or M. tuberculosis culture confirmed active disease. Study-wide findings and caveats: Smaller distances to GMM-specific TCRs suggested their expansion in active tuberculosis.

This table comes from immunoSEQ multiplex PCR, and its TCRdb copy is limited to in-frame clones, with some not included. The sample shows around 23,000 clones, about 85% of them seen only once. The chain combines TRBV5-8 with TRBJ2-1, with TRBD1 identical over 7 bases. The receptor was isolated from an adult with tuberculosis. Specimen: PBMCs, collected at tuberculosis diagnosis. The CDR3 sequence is CASSYRQGNEQFF. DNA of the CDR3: TGTGCCAGCAGCTATCGACAGGGTAATGAGCAGTTCTTC.